A selection of T cell receptor beta chains follows, all from one sample in a study of a mutant IDH1 vaccine in newly diagnosed glioma. Antigens for these TCRs are unknown. Clones were sequenced by immunoSEQ multiplex PCR, and TCRdb holds only the in-frame ones, with some missing. The sample contains about 110,000 clones, roughly 90% of which appear only once. Sequencing was performed on PBMCs, taken from a glioma patient whose treatment included an IDH1 peptide vaccine. These receptors were taken from a woman aged 50 to 60 with glioma. Each CDR3 is given with its conserved first and last residue. The order of the fields is J gene, clone size, V gene, D gene, CDR3 protein, CDR3 DNA. The D gene is left open where the match is weak. A clone size is listed for some rows: how often the clone was seen (once, few, many), or a class if it is expanded.

TRBJ1-4 NA TRBV5-1 NA CASSPATSIGEKLFF TGCGCCAGCAGCCCCGCGACATCAATCGGCGAAAAACTGTTTTTT
TRBJ1-5 NA TRBV27 NA CASSLVRGNQPQHF TGTGCCAGCAGTTTGGTTCGGGGCAATCAGCCCCAGCATTTT
TRBJ1-2 NA TRBV18 TRBD1 CASSPEPGQGSRYTF TGTGCCAGCTCCCCTGAGCCGGGACAGGGCAGTCGCTACACCTTC
TRBJ1-2 once TRBV30 NA CAWSSTSGTRDGYTF TGTGCCTGGAGTTCCACTTCCGGGACCAGAGATGGCTACACCTTC
TRBJ2-4 NA TRBV29-1 NA CSAEGGKNIQYF TGCAGCGCCGAAGGCGGGAAAAACATTCAGTACTTC
TRBJ2-7 NA TRBV28 NA CASSLEGTSTYEQYF TGTGCCAGCAGTTTGGAGGGGACGTCAACCTACGAGCAGTACTTC
TRBJ2-1 NA TRBV30 NA CAWSRGGSNEQFF TGTGCCTGGTCCCGGGGAGGTTCCAATGAGCAGTTCTTC
TRBJ1-5 NA TRBV9 TRBD1 CASSVGGQGNNQPQHF TGTGCCAGCAGCGTAGGGGGACAGGGGAACAATCAGCCCCAGCATTTT
TRBJ1-4 NA TRBV5-8 NA CASRPRVLGEKLFF TGTGCCAGCAGGCCACGGGTCCTGGGGGAAAAACTGTTTTTT
TRBJ2-1 NA TRBV5-4 TRBD2 CASSLPGLAGVYEQFF TGTGCCAGCAGCTTACCGGGACTAGCGGGAGTATATGAGCAGTTCTTC
TRBJ1-1 few TRBV6-5 NA CASSATRDVQAFF TGTGCCAGCAGTGCAACCCGGGACGTACAAGCTTTCTTT
TRBJ1-3 NA TRBV7-9 NA CASSQRSGNTIYF TGTGCCAGCAGCCAGAGGAGTGGAAACACCATATATTTT
TRBJ1-2 NA TRBV9 NA CASSVGFFSPYDYGYTF TGTGCCAGCAGCGTGGGGTTTTTCTCGCCGTACGACTATGGCTACACCTTC
TRBJ2-2 NA TRBV30 TRBD2 CAGTSGANTGELFF TGTGCCGGGACTAGCGGGGCGAACACCGGGGAGCTGTTTTTT
TRBJ2-2 NA TRBV10-3 NA CAISDAGRVAGELFF TGTGCCATCAGTGATGCGGGCAGGGTTGCCGGGGAGCTGTTTTTT
TRBJ2-7 NA TRBV7-8 TRBD2 CASSLEPGLAAYEQYF TGTGCCAGCAGCTTAGAGCCGGGACTAGCAGCCTACGAGCAGTACTTC
TRBJ2-4 NA TRBV7-9 NA CASSDFERLAKNIQYF TGTGCCAGCAGCGATTTCGAAAGGCTAGCCAAAAACATTCAGTACTTC
TRBJ2-2 NA TRBV6-5 NA CASSRSDRDTGELFF TGTGCCAGCAGCCGATCGGACAGAGACACCGGGGAGCTGTTTTTT
TRBJ2-1 NA TRBV6-1 TRBD2 CASRSLAGDGNEQFF TGTGCCAGCAGATCCCTAGCGGGAGACGGCAATGAGCAGTTCTTC
TRBJ2-4 NA TRBV5-4 TRBD2 CASSLTSGRFQNIQYF TGTGCCAGCAGCCTTACTAGCGGGAGGTTTCAAAACATTCAGTACTTC
TRBJ2-2 NA TRBV19 NA CASSRLVEYTGELFF TGTGCCAGCTCACGACTAGTTGAATACACCGGGGAGCTGTTTTTT
TRBJ1-2 NA TRBV28 NA CASSSPGGADYGYTF TGTGCCAGCAGTTCCCCTGGGGGAGCTGACTATGGCTACACCTTC
TRBJ2-5 few TRBV5-1 NA CASSRSGETQYF TGCGCCAGCAGCCGCTCAGGAGAGACCCAGTACTTC
TRBJ2-2 NA TRBV18 NA CASSPTANTGELFF TGTGCCAGCTCGCCGACAGCGAACACCGGGGAGCTGTTTTTT
TRBJ2-7 once TRBV4-1 TRBD1 CASSFRQGRIDEQYF TGCGCCAGCAGCTTTAGACAGGGAAGGATCGACGAGCAGTACTTC
TRBJ2-1 NA TRBV7-2 NA CASSLAPDYNEQFF TGTGCCAGCAGCTTAGCTCCTGATTACAATGAGCAGTTCTTC
TRBJ1-5 NA TRBV15 NA CATSRDRGRGQPQHF TGTGCCACCAGCAGAGACAGGGGTAGGGGTCAGCCCCAGCATTTT
TRBJ2-7 NA TRBV29-1 TRBD1 CSVVSGQVEQYF TGCAGCGTTGTTTCGGGACAGGTCGAGCAGTACTTC
TRBJ2-7 NA TRBV27 NA CASSLSGQNEQYF TGTGCCAGCAGTTTATCAGGGCAAAACGAGCAGTACTTC
TRBJ2-5 NA TRBV5-1 TRBD2 CASSLEPSGRGEETQYF TGCGCCAGCAGCTTGGAGCCTAGCGGGAGGGGTGAGGAGACCCAGTACTTC
TRBJ2-1 NA TRBV6-5 TRBD2 CASSSAGTSGRGRQFF TGTGCCAGCAGTTCAGCCGGGACTAGCGGGAGAGGCCGGCAGTTCTTC
TRBJ2-3 once TRBV29-1 NA CSVERNTDTQYF TGCAGCGTTGAGAGGAACACAGATACGCAGTATTTT
TRBJ2-1 NA TRBV9 NA CASSPNGWGSGNEQFF TGTGCCAGCAGCCCCAACGGTTGGGGGAGCGGCAATGAGCAGTTCTTC
TRBJ1-5 NA TRBV19 TRBD1 CASSPSFPGTGGLNQPQHF TGTGCCAGTAGTCCAAGTTTTCCCGGGACAGGGGGACTTAATCAGCCCCAGCATTTT
TRBJ2-7 NA TRBV2 TRBD2 CASSEGPGGIYEQYF TGTGCCAGCAGTGAAGGGCCGGGAGGGATATACGAGCAGTACTTC
TRBJ1-5 NA TRBV27 NA CASSLKFNQPQHF TGTGCCAGCAGTTTAAAGTTCAATCAGCCCCAGCATTTT
TRBJ2-7 NA TRBV5-8 NA CASSYPPRGSHEQYF TGTGCCAGCAGCTATCCCCCCCGGGGTTCGCACGAGCAGTACTTC
TRBJ2-7 NA TRBV29-1 TRBD1 CSVERDRGYEQYF TGCAGCGTTGAAAGGGACAGGGGCTACGAGCAGTACTTC
TRBJ1-2 NA TRBV30 NA CAARDGETGYTF TGTGCCGCCCGGGACGGAGAGACTGGCTACACCTTC
TRBJ2-7 NA TRBV5-1 NA CATPCYEQYF TGCGCAACCCCATGTTACGAGCAGTACTTC
TRBJ1-5 few TRBV6-6 NA CASSTTINQPQHF TGTGCCAGCTCAACTACAATCAATCAGCCCCAGCATTTT
TRBJ1-6 NA TRBV7-2 TRBD1 CASSQSSGTGDSPLHF TGTGCCAGCAGCCAGTCGTCCGGGACAGGCGATTCACCCCTCCACTTT
TRBJ1-3 NA TRBV28 NA CASYYGSGNTIYF TGTGCCAGCTATTATGGGTCTGGAAACACCATATATTTT
TRBJ2-1 NA TRBV5-1 NA CASSSGNSYNEQFF TGCGCCAGCAGCTCCGGAAACAGTTACAATGAGCAGTTCTTC